This TCR beta chain was observed in a study of PD-1 blockade in mismatch repair-deficient tumors. Study-level results: After pembrolizumab, tumor-resident clones rose rapidly, then generally contracted before radiologic responses.

The sample's time point: roughly 10-day in vitro stimulation with candidate neoantigen peptide 3. The CDR3 is made up of 16 amino acids. V dropped 0 bases and J dropped 5; count of bases not matched to a gene: 5. Per the germline V gene, CDR1 is SNHLY and CDR2 is FYNNEI. This clone is deemed medium-sized. The antigen remains undetermined. Sequenced by immunoSEQ multiplex PCR; TCRdb stores in-frame clones only, minus some. Seen here are 9,000 to 10,000 clones, about 90% observed once, and the top ten hold about 9.6%. This TCR was sampled from an adult with mismatch repair-deficient cancer. The source material was cells cultured in vitro, sampled from a patient treated with pembrolizumab. The genes are TRBV2 and TRBJ2-2; 8 nucleotides align to TRBD2. The DNA of the CDR3 is TGTGCCAGCAGTGAAGCGAGGACTAGCAGGACCGGGGAGCTGTTTTTT. Protein product: CASSEARTSRTGELFF. The full variable domain, completed using reference TRBV2 and TRBJ2-2, is EPEVTQTPSHQVTQMGQEVILRCVPISNHLYFYWYRQILGQKVEFLVSFYNNEISEKSEIFDDQFSVERPDGSNFTLKIRSTKLEDSAMYFCASSEARTSRTGELFFGEGSRLTVL.